The 6 T cell receptor beta chains in this list originate from one sample, sequenced in a study of shared clonotypes between healthy human individuals. CD45RO-negative cells were positively selected for CCR7, leaving out terminally differentiated effector memory CD45RA+ cells. Repertoires were generated with immunoSEQ multiplex PCR, while TCRdb's copy carries only in-frame clones and drops some. Of around 2,000,000 clones listed, approximately 94% are singletons. Source material: naive CD8+ T cells sorted from blood. These TCRs come from a man younger than 35 in good health.

The rearrangement joins TRBV30 to TRBJ1-6; TRBD1 agrees at 9 bases. CDR1 is GTSNPN, CDR2 SVGIG, per germline (reference sequence). After removal of 1 base from V and 8 bases from J, the junction contained 9 bases not matched to a gene. The CDR3 consists of 16 residues. In DNA form, the CDR3 reads TGTGCCTGGAGTGCCCCCCGGGACAGGGTTTATTCACCCCTCCACTTT. Protein product: CAWSAPRDRVYSPLHF.

The rearrangement joins TRBV4-3 to TRBJ2-5, with 7 bases that match TRBD2. The trim removed 2 bases at V and 1 base at J, leaving 4 bases unmatched. Germline V CDR1 and CDR2: LGHNA, YSLEER. This CDR3 is 15 amino acids long. CDR3 region: CASSQLLAGQETQYF. The DNA for the CDR3 is TGCGCCAGCAGCCAATTGTTAGCGGGCCAAGAGACCCAGTACTTC.

V usage is TRBV7-9 and J usage is TRBJ2-1; no definite D call. Germline lookup yields CDR1 SEHNR and CDR2 FQNEAQ (reference sequence). Between the trimmed V and J ends, which lost 0 bases and 2 bases, there was a span of 8 bases. The CDR3 has 15 residues. CDR3 nucleotides: TGTGCCAGCAGCTTAGCAGCCTCGACCTACAATGAGCAGTTCTTC. Amino acid sequence: CASSLAASTYNEQFF. Variable domain in full (rest from reference TRBV7-9 and TRBJ2-1): DTGVSQNPRHKITKRGQNVTFRCDPISEHNRLYWYRQTLGQGPEFLTYFQNEAQLEKSRLLSDRFSAERPKGSFSTLEIQRTEQGDSAMYLCASSLAASTYNEQFFGPGTRLTVL.

This sequence joins TRBV6-5 and TRBJ2-5; possibly TRBD1 for D (5 bases). V lost 7 bases and J 2 bases, leaving 11 bases between the germline ends. The length of the CDR3 is 13 residues. Germline V gene lookup returns CDR1 MNHEY and CDR2 SVGAGI. The CDR3 DNA is TGTGCCAGCAACGACAGATTTCAAGAGACCCAGTACTTC. The encoded protein is CASNDRFQETQYF.

The chain combines TRBV7-8 with TRBJ2-7; the match to TRBD2 covers 13 bases. J lost 5 bases, V lost 5 bases, and 9 bases had no gene match. The CDR3 extends over 16 amino acids. Germline values: CDR1 SGHVS, CDR2 FQNEAQ. The CDR3 sequence: CASSLPGLAGFHEQYF. The CDR3, as DNA: TGTGCCAGCAGCCTACCGGGACTAGCGGGGTTCCACGAGCAGTACTTC.

The V call is TRBV2, the J call TRBJ1-1, with unresolved D. Germline V gene data show CDR1 as SNHLY and CDR2 as FYNNEI. V was cut by 7 bases and J by 1 base, with 4 bases left in between. CDR3 length: 11 amino acids. CDR3 sequence reads: CASNPNTEAFF. For the CDR3, the DNA is TGTGCCAGCAATCCGAACACTGAAGCTTTCTTT.